The 28 T cell receptor beta chains below all came from one sample that was sequenced in a study of T cells after somatic rescue of genetic block. Data came from immunoSEQ multiplex PCR; TCRdb stores just in-frame clones and leaves some out. The sample includes 13,000 to 15,000 clones, 72% of them seen just once. Source material: peripheral blood mononuclear cells (PBMCs). Source of these receptors: a boy younger than 18.

This clone was found once. The V call is TRBV5-1, the J call TRBJ2-5; D remains unclear. Germline loops: CDR1 SGHRS, CDR2 YFSETQ. V gave up 0 bases and J gave up 4 bases, with 16 bases separating them. CDR3 size: 16 residues. CDR3 coding DNA: TGCGCCAGCAGCTTGGGTTCTCGAGCCGATCCAGAGACCCAGTACTTC. Encoded protein: CASSLGSRADPETQYF.

The chain links TRBV18 to TRBJ2-1; D ambiguous. Trimming took 3 bases from V and 0 from J, leaving 12 bases between them. The CDR3 is 16 amino acids. Germline V gene lookup returns CDR1 KGHSH and CDR2 LQKENI. CDR3 bases: TGTGCCAGCTCACCTCTCGACTTTTACTCCTACAATGAGCAGTTCTTC. Amino acids: CASSPLDFYSYNEQFF.

The V call is TRBV19, the J call TRBJ2-1; D is unresolved. The germline V gene has CDR1 LNHDA and CDR2 SQIVND (reference sequence). V lost 1 base, J lost 3 bases, and 13 bases lay in between. The CDR3 has 16 amino acids. The CDR3 bases are TGTGCCAGTAGTATAGGGGCATTCCCAATCTACAATGAGCAGTTCTTC. Its translation: CASSIGAFPIYNEQFF.

V and J are TRBV14 and TRBJ2-3; 12 bases align to TRBD2. J lost 1 base, V lost 1 base, and 6 bases had no gene match. The CDR3 has 18 residues. The germline V gene has CDR1 SGHDN and CDR2 FVKESK. This CDR3 is CASSQVRLAGGRTDTQYF. The CDR3 DNA is TGTGCCAGCAGCCAAGTTCGGCTAGCGGGAGGGCGCACAGATACGCAGTATTTT.

The chain couples TRBV30 to TRBJ1-2, with D hard to call. V was pared by 3 bases and J by 0 bases, with 23 bases between. CDR1 is GTSNPN and CDR2 is SVGIG in the germline V gene (reference sequence). There are 18 residues in the CDR3. DNA for the CDR3: TGTGCCTGGAGCCTCTTTTTGGGAACTTCCCTACCTAACTATGGCTACACCTTC. Translated: CAWSLFLGTSLPNYGYTF.

In its sample, this clone was seen a few times. The rearrangement links TRBV19 to TRBJ1-1; no reliable D call. Trimming pared 5 bases from V and 5 bases from J, leaving 12 bases between. This CDR3 has 13 residues. Per germline, CDR1 LNHDA and CDR2 SQIVND (reference sequence). CDR3 residues: CASSPRPETEAFF. CDR3 sequence (DNA): TGTGCCAGTAGTCCTCGGCCGGAGACTGAAGCTTTCTTT.

The rearrangement joins TRBV15 to TRBJ2-3; a possible D gene is TRBD1 (5 bases). This CDR3 spans 14 amino acids. Germline CDR1 LNHNV, CDR2 YYDKDF (reference sequence). V gave up 0 bases and J gave up 6 bases, with 10 bases separating them. CDR3 in DNA: TGTGCCACCAGCAGAGATCCAGGGAAGGATACGCAGTATTTT. It translates to CATSRDPGKDTQYF.

V and J are TRBV10-3 and TRBJ2-2, with D perhaps TRBD1 or TRBD2 (5 bases each). V dropped 5 bases and J dropped 4 bases, with 14 bases sitting between them. The CDR3 sequence is 15 residues long. The V gene's germline CDR1 is ENHRY and CDR2 SYGVKD. The CDR3 DNA reads as TGTGCCATCAGTACTCCCGAGGGGATCACCGGGGAGCTGTTTTTT. As protein: CAISTPEGITGELFF.

This clone was detected a few times. The V and J genes are TRBV18 and TRBJ2-7, with 12 bases lining up with TRBD1. This CDR3 has 17 amino acids. After removal of 3 bases from V and 6 bases from J, the junction contained 12 bases not matched to a gene. Germline-derived CDR1 and CDR2 are KGHSH and LQKENI. CDR3 protein: CASSPIQPGQGAREQYF. Written as DNA, the CDR3 is TGTGCCAGCTCACCGATACAGCCGGGACAGGGGGCGCGCGAGCAGTACTTC.

The rearrangement joins TRBV6-1 to TRBJ1-6, with 9 bases fitting TRBD1. This CDR3 contains 14 residues. Germline V lookup: CDR1 MNHNS, CDR2 SASEGT. The junction had 5 bases not matched to a gene; V was cut back by 6 bases and J by 8 bases. The CDR3 region is CASSPDRGYSPLHF. The CDR3 coding sequence is TGTGCCAGCAGCCCGGACAGGGGATATTCACCCCTCCACTTT.

The chain has TRBV18 and TRBJ1-6, with D possibly matching TRBD1 (5 bases). The germline CDR1 and CDR2 sequences are KGHSH and LQKENI. The CDR3 length is 15 residues. V dropped 5 bases and J dropped 10 bases, with 18 bases sitting between them. For the CDR3, the DNA is TGTGCCAGCTCAGCGATCAGGGAGGAAGGATCACCCCTCCACTTT. Amino acids: CASSAIREEGSPLHF.

This chain joins TRBV7-9 and TRBJ2-7, with TRBD2 as a possible D gene (6 bases). Trimming took off 6 bases at V and 4 bases at J, with 10 bases between the two ends. Looked up from germline, CDR1 is SEHNR and CDR2 is FQNEAQ (reference sequence). CDR3 length: 12 amino acids. CDR3 amino acids: CASREGFYEQYF. CDR3 sequence (DNA): TGTGCCAGCAGGGAGGGGTTTTACGAGCAGTACTTC.

The CDR3 sequence: CASSQGNGGNNEKLFF. As DNA, the CDR3 is TGCGCCAGCAGCCAAGGAAACGGGGGCAATAATGAAAAACTGTTTTTT. This chain connects TRBV4-1 to TRBJ1-4; D possibly corresponds to TRBD1 (6 bases). Germline CDR1 and CDR2: MGHRA and YSYEKL. The CDR3 runs to 16 residues. The V gene lost 1 base and the J gene lost 4 bases, with 13 bases spanning the gap.

This clone was detected once. The rearrangement links TRBV2 to TRBJ2-5; possibly TRBD1 for D (5 bases). The end of the DNA is better explained by TRBJ2-7, so the J call may be wrong. The CDR3 has 13 amino acids. CDR1 is SNHLY and CDR2 is FYNNEI in the germline V gene. The CDR3 region has the DNA TGTGCCAGCAGTTTACAGGTTTCCTACGAGCAGTACTTC. Translating it yields CASSLQVSYEQYF.

This clone was seen once. The rearrangement uses TRBV18 and TRBJ1-2; the D gene is possibly TRBD1 (6 bases). The CDR3 contains 16 residues. V lost 2 bases to trimming and J lost 5 bases, with 18 bases between them. Per the germline V gene, CDR1 is KGHSH and CDR2 is LQKENI. The CDR3 reads CASSPVGQQGGYGYTF. CDR3 nucleotides: TGTGCCAGCTCACCAGTTGGACAGCAAGGGGGGTATGGCTACACCTTC.

V gene TRBV19 combines with J gene TRBJ1-1; D remains ambiguous. The CDR3 length is 14 residues. Per germline, CDR1 LNHDA and CDR2 SQIVND (reference sequence). The V end lost 7 bases, the J end lost 1 base, and 13 bases lay between the germline ends. As DNA, the CDR3 is TGTGCCAGTATAGCTCCCGCAGAGAACACTGAAGCTTTCTTT. It yields the protein CASIAPAENTEAFF.

The chain has TRBV7-9 and TRBJ1-4; weak D call: TRBD1 (6 bases). The CDR3 has 16 amino acids. V lost 3 bases and J 7 bases, leaving 18 bases between the germline ends. The germline gives CDR1 SEHNR, CDR2 FQNEAQ (reference sequence). CDR3 region: CASSFQEDRSFEKLFF. As DNA, the CDR3 is TGTGCCAGCAGCTTTCAAGAAGACAGGTCGTTTGAAAAACTGTTTTTT.

This clone came up once. A read error may account for a junction end that differs from germline. V is TRBV4-1 and J is TRBJ1-1; D might be TRBD1 (6 bases). Germline assignment: CDR1 MGHRA and CDR2 YSYEKL. This CDR3 is built from 12 residues. The CDR3 is CASSQVPGGEEF. In DNA form, the CDR3 reads TGCGCCAGCAGCCAGGTCCCGGGGGGCGAGGAATTT.

This rearrangement joins TRBV18 to TRBJ1-5; 8 bases line up with TRBD1. This CDR3 comprises 15 residues. V shed 3 bases and J 5 bases; nucleotides not matched to a gene: 6. CDR1 and CDR2 (germline): KGHSH, LQKENI. In DNA, the CDR3 is TGTGCCAGCTCACCTAAGGACAGGGCCTATCAGCCCCAGCATTTT. This gives the protein CASSPKDRAYQPQHF.

V is TRBV6-6 and J is TRBJ2-1, with 7 bases identical to TRBD1. This CDR3 has 14 amino acids. Germline loops: CDR1 MNHNY, CDR2 SVGAGI (reference sequence). V trimming: 1 base; J trimming: 6 bases; junction bases outside the gene matches: 3. The CDR3 sequence: CASSYFDRVNEQFF. The DNA for the CDR3 is TGTGCCAGCAGTTACTTCGACAGGGTCAATGAGCAGTTCTTC.

The chain links TRBV18 to TRBJ2-1; D gene unclear. The germline gives CDR1 KGHSH, CDR2 LQKENI. V was cut by 5 bases and J by 0 bases, with 5 bases left in between. The CDR3 runs 13 residues. The CDR3 sequence is CASSGASYNEQFF. For the CDR3, the DNA is TGTGCCAGCTCAGGAGCCTCCTACAATGAGCAGTTCTTC.

This chain connects TRBV6-1 to TRBJ1-2, with D maybe TRBD1 (5 bases). Germline V gives CDR1 MNHNS, CDR2 SASEGT. The length of the CDR3 is 16 residues. V was shortened by 2 bases and J by 3 bases, with 16 bases between the two germline ends. CDR3 sequence (DNA): TGTGCCAGCAGTGAACGGCAGGCTCCCAGGGACTATGGCTACACCTTC. This encodes CASSERQAPRDYGYTF.

The genes are TRBV18 and TRBJ2-3; 10 bases match TRBD2. V shed 2 bases and J 4 bases; nucleotides not matched to a gene: 6. This CDR3 region has 16 residues. CDR1 and CDR2 from the germline V gene are KGHSH and LQKENI. This chain's CDR3 is CASSPGRLAGADTQYF. The CDR3 DNA reads as TGTGCCAGCTCACCAGGGAGGCTAGCGGGGGCAGATACGCAGTATTTT.

Only one count was recorded for this clone. The rearrangement uses TRBV7-3 and TRBJ2-2; TRBD2 matches at 8 bases. Looked up from germline, CDR1 is SGHTA and CDR2 is FQGTGA. The ends lost 5 bases at V and 4 bases at J; junction bases unmatched: 9. CDR3 length: 16 residues. Here the CDR3 reads CASSLQAGGFTGELFF. CDR3 DNA: TGTGCCAGCAGCCTTCAGGCGGGGGGTTTCACCGGGGAGCTGTTTTTT.

This clone was seen a single time. The rearrangement uses TRBV7-6 and TRBJ1-1; D unclear. The V gene lost 1 base and the J gene lost 4 bases, with 13 bases spanning the gap. Looked up from germline, CDR1 is SGHVS and CDR2 is FNYEAQ. The CDR3 covers 15 residues. CDR3 protein: CASSLVSLWGTEAFF. The CDR3 nucleotides are TGTGCCAGCAGCTTAGTGTCGCTTTGGGGCACTGAAGCTTTCTTT.

The gene calls are TRBV11-2 and TRBJ2-7; D might be TRBD1 (6 bases). This CDR3 has 16 amino acids. Trimming stripped 3 bases from V and 3 bases from J, with 18 bases between. CDR1 is SGHAT and CDR2 is FQNNGV in the germline V gene. CDR3 DNA: TGTGCCAGCAGCTTCCCGGACAGTCTCCGCCTCTACGAGCAGTACTTC. This codes for CASSFPDSLRLYEQYF.

The chain recombines TRBV7-6 with TRBJ2-1, with 9 bases aligning to TRBD2. The CDR3 extends over 16 amino acids. Germline CDR1 reads SGHVS; CDR2 reads FNYEAQ. Germline trimming cut 0 bases from V and 9 bases from J; bases unmatched to any gene: 9. CDR3 region: CASSLAPAGGRGEQFF. Here the CDR3 DNA reads TGTGCCAGCAGCTTAGCGCCGGCGGGGGGGCGTGGTGAGCAGTTCTTC.

V usage is TRBV14 and J usage is TRBJ2-5; 7 bases are a match to TRBD1. Looked up from germline, CDR1 is SGHDN and CDR2 is FVKESK. The CDR3 consists of 17 residues. Trimming removed 3 bases from V and 2 bases from J; junction bases left unmatched: 12. The DNA for the CDR3 is TGTGCCAGCAGCCACTCGACAGGGCTTCTTTCTCAAGAGACCCAGTACTTC. Residues: CASSHSTGLLSQETQYF.